Following are 19 T cell receptor beta chains from one sample sequenced in a study of identical twins. TCRdb ran MiXCR on the 5' RACE reads and lists one entry per CDR3 protein. This table holds some 200,000 distinct CDR3 sequences, around 6.9% found once. Separately, the same data were catalogued under a study of yellow fever vaccine responses in identical twins.

The sample taken for sequencing was memory (CD45RO+) T cells sorted from blood. All receptors come from a woman aged 18 to 35 in good health.

CDR3 sequence reads: CASSLIGQNTGELFF. CDR3 sequence (DNA): TGTGCCAGCAGCTTAATAGGACAGAACACCGGGGAGCTGTTTTTT. The V and J genes are TRBV7-6 and TRBJ2-2; D may be TRBD1 (5 bases). Germline assignment: CDR1 SGHVS and CDR2 FNYEAQ. Trimming shortened V by 2 bases and J by 1 base, and 8 bases separated the two germline ends. This CDR3 contains 15 residues. Full variable domain (rest looked up from reference TRBV7-6 and TRBJ2-2): GAGVSQSPRYKVTKRGQDVALRCDPISGHVSLYWYRQALGQGPEFLTYFNYEAQQDKSGLPNDRFSAERPEGSISTLTIQRTEQRDSAMYRCASSLIGQNTGELFFGEGSRLTVL.

V usage is TRBV29-1 and J usage is TRBJ1-6, with 10 bases lining up with TRBD1. The CDR3 has 15 residues. Germline trimming cut 5 bases from V and 8 bases from J; bases unmatched to any gene: 9. CDR1 and CDR2 from the germline V gene are SQVTM and ANQGSEA. The CDR3 bases are TGCAGCGTTCGTCCCGGGACAGGGGATCATTCACCCCTCCACTTT. This sequence encodes CSVRPGTGDHSPLHF.

The table lists this clonotype with many counts. The J gene is TRBJ1-6, the V gene TRBV7-8; D is unresolved. The CDR3 loop spans 14 amino acids. Germline assignment: CDR1 SGHVS and CDR2 FQNEAQ. The V gene lost 2 bases and the J gene lost 7 bases, with 9 bases spanning the gap. For the CDR3, the DNA is TGTGCCAGCAGCTTAACCCCGGGGAATTCACCCCTCCACTTT. This translates into CASSLTPGNSPLHF.

This clonotype was counted at least ten times. The V and J genes are TRBV2 and TRBJ2-1; 8 nucleotides line up with TRBD1. The CDR3 runs to 15 residues. Germline CDR1 and CDR2: SNHLY and FYNNEI. With V trimmed by 8 bases and J by 9 bases, 15 bases remained unmatched. The CDR3 DNA reads as TGTGCCAGCGGCCAGACAGGGGCCCGCCGGAGTGAGCAGTTCTTC. Its protein is CASGQTGARRSEQFF.

This rearrangement joins TRBV20-1 to TRBJ1-5; TRBD1 is a possible D gene (6 bases). The germline V and J ends were trimmed by 5 bases and 5 bases, with 22 bases remaining between them. The CDR3 length is 16 residues. Germline loops: CDR1 DFQATT, CDR2 SNEGSKA (reference sequence). The CDR3 nucleotides read TGCAGTGCTCCCGAGGTCATCAGGGGCGCATATCAGCCCCAGCATTTT. Translating it yields CSAPEVIRGAYQPQHF.

This clonotype appeared a few times. CDR3 DNA: TGTGCCAGCAGCTCAGGGACATTTCAAGCTTTCTTT. This encodes CASSSGTFQAFF. The chain uses TRBV7-8 and TRBJ1-1; D is possibly TRBD1 (6 bases). CDR1 is SGHVS, CDR2 FQNEAQ, per germline. V lost 4 bases, J lost 9 bases, and 12 bases lay in between. The CDR3 contains 12 residues. The variable domain in full, completed from reference TRBV7-8 and TRBJ1-1, reads GAGVSQSPRYKVAKRGQDVALRCDPISGHVSLFWYQQALGQGPEFLTYFQNEAQLDKSGLPSDRFFAERPEGSVSTLKIQRTQQEDSAVYLCASSSGTFQAFFGQGTRLTVV.

This clonotype was detected a few times. The chain is built from TRBV5-1 and TRBJ2-3; no clear D. Trimming took off 2 bases at V and 0 bases at J, with 13 bases between the two ends. Germline lookup yields CDR1 SGHRS and CDR2 YFSETQ. CDR3 length: 16 residues. The CDR3 loop reads CASSFAPQGSTDTQYF. The CDR3 DNA is TGCGCCAGCAGCTTTGCCCCGCAAGGAAGCACAGATACGCAGTATTTT. Full variable domain (rest looked up from reference TRBV5-1 and TRBJ2-3): KAGVTQTPRYLIKTRGQQVTLSCSPISGHRSVSWYQQTPGQGLQFLFEYFSETQRNKGNFPGRFSGRQFSNSRSEMNVSTLELGDSALYLCASSFAPQGSTDTQYFGPGTRLTVL.

This clonotype was picked up many times. V gene TRBV7-2 combines with J gene TRBJ1-6; no firm D call. The CDR3 is 14 amino acids. V was clipped by 0 bases and J by 7 bases, with 7 bases between them. CDR1 is SGHTA, CDR2 FQGNSA, per germline. CDR3 nucleotides: TGTGCCAGCAGCTTAGCCTTCCAAAATTCACCCCTCCACTTT. Translating gives CASSLAFQNSPLHF. The whole variable domain, remainder taken from reference TRBV7-2 and TRBJ1-6, is GAGVSQSPSNKVTEKGKDVELRCDPISGHTALYWYRQSLGQGLEFLIYFQGNSAPDKSGLPSDRFSAERTGGSVSTLTIQRTQQEDSAVYLCASSLAFQNSPLHFGNGTRLTVT.

The sample holds many counts of this clonotype. J is TRBJ2-3 and V is TRBV12-3 or TRBV12-4; D not certain. Between the trimmed V and J ends, which lost 6 bases and 2 bases, there was a span of 3 bases. This CDR3 has 11 residues. CDR3 residues: CASRNTDTQYF. DNA for the CDR3: TGTGCCAGCAGGAACACAGATACGCAGTATTTT.

Written as DNA, the CDR3 is TGTGCCAGCAGCCAAGAAGTCCTGGGACAGTTTAATGAAAAACTGTTTTTT. The encoded protein is CASSQEVLGQFNEKLFF. The genes are TRBV14 and TRBJ1-4; TRBD1 matches 7 bases. Trimming cost V 0 bases and J 4 bases; bases outside gene matches: 8. There are 17 residues in the CDR3. Germline V gene lookup returns CDR1 SGHDN and CDR2 FVKESK.

This clonotype appeared a few times. The chain employs TRBV5-4 and TRBJ2-3; no clear D gene. The CDR3 has 15 amino acids. The ends were cut back, 1 base at V and 0 bases at J, with 9 bases in the middle. Germline V gives CDR1 SGHNT, CDR2 YYREEE (reference sequence). CDR3 in DNA: TGTGCCAGCAGCTTGCCAGGTATTAGCACAGATACGCAGTATTTT. Amino acid sequence: CASSLPGISTDTQYF. Based on the CDR3 plus reference TRBV5-4 and TRBJ2-3, the full variable domain is ETGVTQSPTHLIKTRGQQVTLRCSSQSGHNTVSWYQQALGQGPQFIFQYYREEENGRGNFPPRFSGLQFPNYSSELNVNALELDDSALYLCASSLPGISTDTQYFGPGTRLTVL.

This clonotype was recorded at least ten times. The chain joins TRBV5-6 to TRBJ2-5; weak D call: TRBD1 (6 bases). CDR1 and CDR2 from the germline V gene are SGHDT and YYEEEE. Trimming removed 2 bases from V and 5 bases from J, with 13 bases in between. The CDR3 is 14 amino acids. CDR3 DNA sequence: TGTGCCAGCAGCTTTAGTTACAGGGCGGAGACCCAGTACTTC. As protein: CASSFSYRAETQYF.

This clonotype was seen a few times. The genes are TRBV27 and TRBJ2-7, with 10 bases lining up with TRBD2. The CDR3 has 14 amino acids. Germline assignment: CDR1 MNHEY and CDR2 SMNVEV (reference sequence). The J segment lost 12 bases and the V segment lost 5 bases, leaving 13 bases of the junction unmatched. The CDR3 coding sequence is TGTGCCAGCAGTCCCCGACTAGCGGGTGGAATGCGGTACTTC. Amino acids: CASSPRLAGGMRYF.

This clonotype occurred a few times. V is TRBV21-1 and J is TRBJ2-5; TRBD1 is taken as the D call from the table, unchecked against the DNA. TRBV21-1 is a pseudogene. The CDR3 is 14 amino acids. The CDR3, as DNA: TGTGCCAGCGCCCGGAGCCAGGTGCAAGAGACCCAGTACTTC. Its translation: CASARSQVQETQYF.

This clonotype was counted at least ten times. The rearrangement links TRBV7-3 to TRBJ2-2, with 12 bases that match TRBD2. CDR3 length: 16 residues. Germline-derived CDR1 and CDR2 are SGHTA and FQGTGA. The ends lost 5 bases at V and 4 bases at J; junction bases unmatched: 5. CDR3 region: CASSPALAGGTGELFF. The DNA of the CDR3 is TGTGCCAGCAGCCCAGCACTAGCGGGGGGCACCGGGGAGCTGTTTTTT.

In this sample, this clonotype turned up a few times. The V gene is TRBV7-6, the J gene TRBJ2-2, with D perhaps assigned TRBD1 or TRBD2 (6 bases each). Per the germline V gene, CDR1 is SGHVS and CDR2 is FNYEAQ. The V gene lost 1 base and the J gene lost 0 bases, with 18 bases spanning the gap. The CDR3 sequence is 19 residues long. The CDR3 loop is CASSLVSSGAAANTGELFF. The CDR3 nucleotides are TGTGCCAGCAGCTTAGTTTCTTCGGGGGCAGCTGCGAACACCGGGGAGCTGTTTTTT.

This clonotype was detected many times. This sequence joins TRBV5-1 and TRBJ2-1; tentatively, D is TRBD1 or TRBD2 (5 bases each). With 4 bases removed from V and 7 bases from J, the gap between germline ends came to 15 bases. This CDR3 comprises 14 residues. Germline CDR1 reads SGHRS; CDR2 reads YFSETQ. The CDR3 sequence: CASSMWGEGNEQFF. The CDR3 DNA reads as TGCGCCAGCAGCATGTGGGGTGAGGGGAATGAGCAGTTCTTC.

This clonotype was observed at least ten times. The rearrangement links TRBV7-9 to TRBJ1-2; no firm D call. The CDR3 spans 16 residues. Germline loops: CDR1 SEHNR, CDR2 FQNEAQ (reference sequence). V was cut by 4 bases and J by 0 bases, with 15 bases left in between. CDR3 protein: CASSYDADYANYGYTF. CDR3 bases: TGTGCCAGCAGCTACGATGCAGACTACGCTAACTATGGCTACACCTTC.

The table lists this clonotype with a few counts. The V and J genes are TRBV9 and TRBJ2-7; TRBD1 matches at 9 bases. With V trimmed by 4 bases and J by 9 bases, 11 bases remained unmatched. Germline V gene data show CDR1 as SGDLS and CDR2 as YYNGEE. The CDR3 is made up of 14 amino acids. The CDR3 loop reads CASSSGTGTLGQYF. Here the CDR3 DNA reads TGTGCCAGCAGCTCCGGGACAGGGACCCTTGGGCAGTACTTC.